These T cell receptor beta chains were read from a single sample in a study of T-cell reconstitution after alpha-beta-depleted transplantation in children. TCRdb re-derived calls from the PCR reads in MiXCR, one entry per CDR3 protein. The table records about 480,000 distinct CDR3 sequences, under 15% of them present only once. Sequenced material: PBMCs from the stem cell graft donor, taken from the stem cell graft. The source is a human donor who donated a stem cell graft to a child with combined immunodeficiency. The CDR3 runs from the conserved cysteine through the conserved F or W.

J gene: TRBJ2-1
CDR3 length: 14
V gene: TRBV6-2/TRBV6-3
CDR3 protein: CASSYPDTYNEQFF

J gene: TRBJ2-1
CDR3 length: 14
V gene: TRBV6-2/TRBV6-3
CDR3 protein: CASSYVSRRGEQFF

J gene: TRBJ2-7
CDR3 length: 15
V gene: TRBV7-2
CDR3 protein: CASSLSSGERHEQYF

J gene: TRBJ2-1
CDR3 length: 15
V gene: TRBV20-1
CDR3 protein: CSARKFRDSYNEQFF

J gene: TRBJ2-5
CDR3 length: 18
V gene: TRBV24-1
CDR3 protein: CATSDSPGWTGMRETQYF

J gene: TRBJ2-5
CDR3 length: 14
V gene: TRBV25-1
CDR3 protein: CASSPQGWGETQYF

J gene: TRBJ1-4
CDR3 length: 15
V gene: TRBV15
CDR3 protein: CATSRDRVANEKLFF

J gene: TRBJ2-5
CDR3 length: 15
V gene: TRBV4-1
CDR3 protein: CASSQGRLAPETQYF

J gene: TRBJ2-7
CDR3 length: 15
V gene: TRBV6-1
CDR3 protein: CASSITGTPTYEQYF

J gene: TRBJ2-3
CDR3 length: 14
V gene: TRBV21-1
CDR3 protein: CASSKEEGPNTQYF

J gene: TRBJ2-1
CDR3 length: 17
V gene: TRBV12-3/TRBV12-4
CDR3 protein: CASSAVVPLTLNNEQFF

J gene: TRBJ2-2
CDR3 length: 14
V gene: TRBV7-2
CDR3 protein: CASSTIDEYGELFF

J gene: TRBJ1-5
CDR3 length: 14
V gene: TRBV7-9
CDR3 protein: CASSFAGETKPQHF

J gene: TRBJ2-3
CDR3 length: 19
V gene: TRBV6-5
CDR3 protein: CASSFSPRTSGGARDTQYF

J gene: TRBJ2-1
CDR3 length: 11
V gene: TRBV12-3/TRBV12-4
CDR3 protein: CASSRVREQFF

J gene: TRBJ2-1
CDR3 length: 18
V gene: TRBV6-2/TRBV6-3
CDR3 protein: CASSYSRGTGILYNEQFF